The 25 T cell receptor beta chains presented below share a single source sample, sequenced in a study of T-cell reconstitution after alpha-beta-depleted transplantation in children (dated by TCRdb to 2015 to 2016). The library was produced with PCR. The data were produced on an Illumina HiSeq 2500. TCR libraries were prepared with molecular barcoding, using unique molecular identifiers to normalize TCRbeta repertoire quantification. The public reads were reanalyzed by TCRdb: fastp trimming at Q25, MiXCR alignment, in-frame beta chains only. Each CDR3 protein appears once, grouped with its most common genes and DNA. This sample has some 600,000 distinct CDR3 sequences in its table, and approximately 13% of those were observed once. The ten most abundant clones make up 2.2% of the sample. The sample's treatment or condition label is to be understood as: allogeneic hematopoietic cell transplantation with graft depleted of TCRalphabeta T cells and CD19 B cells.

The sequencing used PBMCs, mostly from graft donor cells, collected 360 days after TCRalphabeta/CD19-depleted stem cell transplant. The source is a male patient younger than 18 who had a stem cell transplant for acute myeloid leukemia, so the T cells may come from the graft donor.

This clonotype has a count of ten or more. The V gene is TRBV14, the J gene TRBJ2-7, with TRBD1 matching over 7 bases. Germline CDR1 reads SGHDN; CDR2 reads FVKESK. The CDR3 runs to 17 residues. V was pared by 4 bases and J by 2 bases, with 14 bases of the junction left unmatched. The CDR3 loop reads CASSRPYLTGVPYEQYF. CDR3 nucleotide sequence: TGTGCCAGCAGCCGACCTTACCTTACAGGGGTCCCCTACGAGCAGTACTTC.

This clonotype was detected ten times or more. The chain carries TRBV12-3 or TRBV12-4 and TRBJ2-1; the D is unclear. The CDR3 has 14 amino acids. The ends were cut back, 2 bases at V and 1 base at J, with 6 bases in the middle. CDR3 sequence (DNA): TGTGCCAGCAGTTTATTCGGTTCCTACAATGAGCAGTTCTTC. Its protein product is CASSLFGSYNEQFF.

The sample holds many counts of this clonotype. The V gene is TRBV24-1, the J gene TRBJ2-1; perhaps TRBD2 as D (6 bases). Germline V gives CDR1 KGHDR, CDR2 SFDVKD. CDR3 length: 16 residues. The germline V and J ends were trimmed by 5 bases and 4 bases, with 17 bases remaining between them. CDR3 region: CATSGGSGRRYNEQFF. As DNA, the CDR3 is TGTGCCACCAGTGGGGGTAGCGGAAGGCGGTACAATGAGCAGTTCTTC.

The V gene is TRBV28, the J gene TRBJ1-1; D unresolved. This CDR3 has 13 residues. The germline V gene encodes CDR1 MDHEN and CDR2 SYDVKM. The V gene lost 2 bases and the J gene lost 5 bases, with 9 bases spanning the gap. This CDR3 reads CASSLRVGTEAFF. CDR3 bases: TGTGCCAGCAGTTTAAGGGTTGGAACTGAAGCTTTCTTT. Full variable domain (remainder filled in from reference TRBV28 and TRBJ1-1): DVKVTQSSRYLVKRTGEKVFLECVQDMDHENMFWYRQDPGLGLRLIYFSYDVKMKEKGDIPEGYSVSREKKERFSLILESASTNQTSMYLCASSLRVGTEAFFGQGTRLTVV.

CDR3 sequence: CATSDLPGRGTGELFF. The CDR3 coding sequence is TGTGCCACCAGTGATTTGCCAGGGCGAGGCACCGGGGAGCTGTTTTTT. V is TRBV24-1 and J is TRBJ2-2; D may be TRBD1 (5 bases). V gave up 0 bases and J gave up 4 bases, with 11 bases separating them. CDR1 is KGHDR, CDR2 SFDVKD, per germline. The CDR3 runs to 16 residues.

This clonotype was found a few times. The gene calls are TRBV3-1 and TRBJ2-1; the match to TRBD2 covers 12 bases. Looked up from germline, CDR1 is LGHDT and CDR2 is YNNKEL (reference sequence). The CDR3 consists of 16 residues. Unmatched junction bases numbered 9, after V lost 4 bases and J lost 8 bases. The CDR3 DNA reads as TGTGCCAGCAGCCCTAGACTAGCGGGAGCCCTGGATGAGCAGTTCTTC. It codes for CASSPRLAGALDEQFF.

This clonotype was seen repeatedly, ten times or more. The CDR3 loop is CASSASGTRGNNEQFF. CDR3 nucleotides: TGTGCCAGCAGCGCCTCCGGGACTAGAGGGAACAATGAGCAGTTCTTC. The chain couples TRBV9 to TRBJ2-1; TRBD2 aligns across 8 bases. J gave up 5 bases and V 3 bases, and 10 bases lay outside the gene matches. This CDR3 has 16 residues. Germline V lookup: CDR1 SGDLS, CDR2 YYNGEE.

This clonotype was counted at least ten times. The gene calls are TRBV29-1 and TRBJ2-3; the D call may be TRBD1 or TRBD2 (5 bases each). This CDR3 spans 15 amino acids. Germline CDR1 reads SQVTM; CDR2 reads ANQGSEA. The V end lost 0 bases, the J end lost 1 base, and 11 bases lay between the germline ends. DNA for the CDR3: TGCAGCGTTGAAGATCTTGGGGACCGCACAGATACGCAGTATTTT. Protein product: CSVEDLGDRTDTQYF.

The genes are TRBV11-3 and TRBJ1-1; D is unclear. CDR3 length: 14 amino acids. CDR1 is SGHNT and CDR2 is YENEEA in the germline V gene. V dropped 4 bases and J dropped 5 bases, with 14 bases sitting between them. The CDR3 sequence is CASSSRGAGTEAFF. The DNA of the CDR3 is TGTGCCAGCAGCTCCAGAGGTGCGGGGACTGAAGCTTTCTTT.

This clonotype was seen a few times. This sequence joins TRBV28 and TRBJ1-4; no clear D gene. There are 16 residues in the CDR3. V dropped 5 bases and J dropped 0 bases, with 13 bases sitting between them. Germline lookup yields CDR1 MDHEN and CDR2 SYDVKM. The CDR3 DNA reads TGTGCCAGCAGTCAGGAGGGCTTGGCAACTAATGAAAAACTGTTTTTT. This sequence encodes CASSQEGLATNEKLFF.

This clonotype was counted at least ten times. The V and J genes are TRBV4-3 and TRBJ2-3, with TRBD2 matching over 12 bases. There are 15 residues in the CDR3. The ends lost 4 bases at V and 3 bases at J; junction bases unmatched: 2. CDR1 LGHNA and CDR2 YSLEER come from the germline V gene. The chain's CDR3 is CASSRGTSGTDTQYF. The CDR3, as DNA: TGCGCCAGCAGCCGCGGGACTAGCGGGACAGATACGCAGTATTTT.

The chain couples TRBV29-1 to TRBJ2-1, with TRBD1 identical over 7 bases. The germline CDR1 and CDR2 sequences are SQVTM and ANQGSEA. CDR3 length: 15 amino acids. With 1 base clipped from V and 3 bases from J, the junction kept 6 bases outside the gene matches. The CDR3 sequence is CSVEGGTGVYNEQFF. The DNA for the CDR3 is TGCAGCGTTGAAGGGGGAACAGGGGTCTACAATGAGCAGTTCTTC.

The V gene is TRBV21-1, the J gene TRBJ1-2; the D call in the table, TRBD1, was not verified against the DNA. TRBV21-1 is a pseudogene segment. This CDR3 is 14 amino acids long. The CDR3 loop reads CASSKEGPNYGYTF. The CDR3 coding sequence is TGTGCCAGCAGCAAAGAGGGACCTAACTATGGCTACACCTTC.

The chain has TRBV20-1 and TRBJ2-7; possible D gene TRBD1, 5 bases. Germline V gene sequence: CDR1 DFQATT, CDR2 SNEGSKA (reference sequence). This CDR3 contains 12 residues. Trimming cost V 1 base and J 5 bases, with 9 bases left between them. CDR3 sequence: CSARGPRDEQYF. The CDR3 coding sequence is TGCAGTGCTAGAGGGCCCAGGGACGAGCAGTACTTC.

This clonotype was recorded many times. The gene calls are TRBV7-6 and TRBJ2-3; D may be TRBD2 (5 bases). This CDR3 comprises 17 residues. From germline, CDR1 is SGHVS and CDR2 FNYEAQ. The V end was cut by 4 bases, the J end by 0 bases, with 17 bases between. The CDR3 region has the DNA TGTGCCAGCAGCTCTGGACTGGCCGTTAGTAGCACAGATACGCAGTATTTT. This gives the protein CASSSGLAVSSTDTQYF.

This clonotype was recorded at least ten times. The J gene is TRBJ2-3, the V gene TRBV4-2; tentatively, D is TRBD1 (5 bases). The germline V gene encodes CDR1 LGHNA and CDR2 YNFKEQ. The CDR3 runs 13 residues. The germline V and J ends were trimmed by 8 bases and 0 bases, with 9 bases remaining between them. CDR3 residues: CASQGVSTDTQYF. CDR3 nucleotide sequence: TGTGCCAGCCAAGGGGTTAGCACAGATACGCAGTATTTT.

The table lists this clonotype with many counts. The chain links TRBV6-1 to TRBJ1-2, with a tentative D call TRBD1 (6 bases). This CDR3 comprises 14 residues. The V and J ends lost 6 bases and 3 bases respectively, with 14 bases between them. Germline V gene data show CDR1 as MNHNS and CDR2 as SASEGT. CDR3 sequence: CASRETGQYYGYTF. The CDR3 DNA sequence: TGTGCCAGCAGAGAAACCGGACAGTACTATGGCTACACCTTC.

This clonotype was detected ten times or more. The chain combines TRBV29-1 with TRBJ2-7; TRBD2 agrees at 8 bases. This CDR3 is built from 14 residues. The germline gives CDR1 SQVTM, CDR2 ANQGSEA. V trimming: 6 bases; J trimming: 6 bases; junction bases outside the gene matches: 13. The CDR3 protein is CSVLGLASKGEQYF. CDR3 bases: TGCAGCGTCCTCGGACTAGCATCGAAGGGCGAGCAGTACTTC.

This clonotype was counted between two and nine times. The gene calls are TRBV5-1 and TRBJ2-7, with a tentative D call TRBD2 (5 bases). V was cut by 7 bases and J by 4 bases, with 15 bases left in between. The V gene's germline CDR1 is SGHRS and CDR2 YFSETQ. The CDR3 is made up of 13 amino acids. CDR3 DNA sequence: TGCGCCAGCTCCGAGGGCCCAAGGTACGAGCAGTACTTC. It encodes CASSEGPRYEQYF.

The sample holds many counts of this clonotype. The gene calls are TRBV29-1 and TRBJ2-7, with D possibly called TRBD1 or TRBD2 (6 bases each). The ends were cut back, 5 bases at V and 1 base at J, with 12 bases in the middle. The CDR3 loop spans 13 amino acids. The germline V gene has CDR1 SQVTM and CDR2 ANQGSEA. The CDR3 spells CSVLGGGSYEQYF. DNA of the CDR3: TGCAGCGTTTTAGGGGGAGGATCCTACGAGCAGTACTTC.

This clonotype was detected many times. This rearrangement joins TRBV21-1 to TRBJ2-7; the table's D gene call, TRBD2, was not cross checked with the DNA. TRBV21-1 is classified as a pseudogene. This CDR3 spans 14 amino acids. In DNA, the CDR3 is TGTGCCAGCACCCTTTGGACTAGTGGTTACGAGCAGTACTTC. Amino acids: CASTLWTSGYEQYF.

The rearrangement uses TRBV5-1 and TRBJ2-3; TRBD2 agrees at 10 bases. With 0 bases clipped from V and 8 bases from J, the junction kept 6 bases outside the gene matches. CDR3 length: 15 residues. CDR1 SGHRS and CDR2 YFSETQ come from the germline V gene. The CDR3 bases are TGCGCCAGCAGCTTGGGGACTAGCGGAGGAGGTACGCAGTATTTT. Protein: CASSLGTSGGGTQYF.

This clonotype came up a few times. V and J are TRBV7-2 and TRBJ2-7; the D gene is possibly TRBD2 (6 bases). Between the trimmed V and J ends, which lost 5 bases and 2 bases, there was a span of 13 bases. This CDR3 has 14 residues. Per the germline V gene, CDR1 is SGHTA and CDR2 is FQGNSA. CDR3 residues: CASSLEPGAYEQYF. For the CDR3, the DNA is TGTGCCAGCAGCCTGGAACCGGGGGCCTACGAGCAGTACTTC.

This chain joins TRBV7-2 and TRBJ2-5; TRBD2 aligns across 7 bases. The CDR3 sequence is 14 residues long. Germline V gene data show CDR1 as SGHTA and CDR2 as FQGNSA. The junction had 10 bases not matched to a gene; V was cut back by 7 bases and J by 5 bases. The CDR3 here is CASTGQGLRETQYF. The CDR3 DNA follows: TGTGCCAGCACGGGTCAGGGACTAAGGGAGACCCAGTACTTC.

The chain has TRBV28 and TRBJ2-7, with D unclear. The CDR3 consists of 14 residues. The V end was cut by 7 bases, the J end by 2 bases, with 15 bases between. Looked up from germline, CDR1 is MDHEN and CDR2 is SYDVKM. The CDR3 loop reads CASTIPSGPYEQYF. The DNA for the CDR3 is TGTGCCAGCACCATTCCCTCCGGGCCCTACGAGCAGTACTTC.